Listed below are T cell receptor beta chains from one sample, sequenced in a study of Ad26.COV2.S vaccination and SARS-CoV-2 variants. Method: immunoSEQ multiplex PCR; TCRdb's copy keeps in-frame clones and lacks some. The sample holds about 400,000 clones; 70% to 90% are singletons and the top ten take about 1.9%. This specimen consisted of peripheral blood, obtained in a trial of Ad26.COV2.S vaccine versus placebo. The receptors originated from a person aged 18-65 years who received the Ad26.COV2.S COVID-19 vaccine or a placebo. Each CDR3 is given without its conserved first and last residue. A D gene is named only where the DNA matches it firmly.

>TRBJ2-1|TRBV9|-
ASSVENGGNEQF
>TRBJ2-7|TRBV4-1|TRBD2
ASSQPGRDLFTYEQY
>TRBJ2-7|TRBV7-9|TRBD1
ASSSRTGVDYEQY
>TRBJ2-7|TRBV6-1|-
ASSEAWASRHEQY
>TRBJ2-5|TRBV30|TRBD2
AWSVLSGRFIKTQY
>TRBJ2-3|TRBV19|TRBD1
ASAHRGHTDTQY
>TRBJ1-4|TRBV2|TRBD1
ASSGQGDVRLEKLF
>TRBJ1-2|TRBV27|-
ASSATPQFGYT
>TRBJ2-2|TRBV19|TRBD1
ASTAQGAFTGELF
>TRBJ2-7|TRBV7-2|TRBD1
ASRDRRGRLYEQY
>TRBJ1-5|TRBV11-2|TRBD1
ASSSGQGGSQH
>TRBJ2-1|TRBV24-1|-
ATSDWWDEEDNEQF
>TRBJ2-3|TRBV24-1|TRBD2
ATSDLAGVQY
>TRBJ1-6|TRBV6-5|-
ASNSEFGSPLH
>TRBJ1-1|TRBV28|TRBD1
ASRTKYDRVIQAF
>TRBJ2-3|TRBV7-3|TRBD1
ASSFGQGPPRTQY
>TRBJ2-3|TRBV11-3|-
ASSPGTDTQY
>TRBJ2-5|TRBV7-7|TRBD2
ASSPGLAGGQETQY
>TRBJ2-2|TRBV7-3|-
ASSPDTRRGDTGELF
>TRBJ1-1|TRBV9|TRBD1
ASSPGTGPEAF
>TRBJ2-7|TRBV28|TRBD2
ASSPGLAGAFEQY
>TRBJ2-7|TRBV10-3|-
AIGGDEQY
>TRBJ2-7|TRBV11-3|-
ASSLGRRGVYEQY
>TRBJ1-5|TRBV28|TRBD1
ASSLAGQGQPQH
>TRBJ2-4|TRBV3-1/TRBV3-2|-
ASSQTASAKNIQY
>TRBJ2-1|TRBV18|TRBD1
ASSPPTGDNEQF
>TRBJ1-2|TRBV2|TRBD1
ASSQQGAMGYT
>TRBJ1-6|TRBV4-2|TRBD1
ASSQGEGQGNSPLH
>TRBJ2-3|TRBV7-2|-
ASSLVAGFAGTQY
>TRBJ1-1|TRBV7-9|TRBD1
ASSPRDSLNTEAF
>TRBJ1-6|TRBV4-1|-
ASSPYRNHYNSPLH
>TRBJ2-1|TRBV9|-
ASSVWKGFSYNEQF
>TRBJ2-7|TRBV7-8|-
ASSLAEVYEQY
>TRBJ1-2|TRBV30|-
AWSGGTFPIYGYT
>TRBJ2-5|TRBV6-6|-
ASQRPARTQY
>TRBJ2-2|TRBV6-5|-
ASSYNANTGELF
>TRBJ2-7|TRBV7-3|-
ASSRDSNYEQY
>TRBJ2-7|TRBV11-3|TRBD1
ASSPIRDRPYEQY
>TRBJ1-5|TRBV7-2|-
ASSALGVNQPQH